This T cell receptor (beta chain) was documented in a study of T-cell reconstitution after alpha-beta-depleted transplantation in children. Study-level points and caveats: The study traced high day-60 TCRbeta diversity in some patients to surviving recipient T cells and thymic progenitors.

Unique molecular identifiers were incorporated during preparation of the TCRbeta library. TCRdb re-called the PCR reads through MiXCR, storing one row per CDR3 protein. This sample has approximately 170,000 distinct CDR3 sequences, with around 10% found just once. V was cut by 6 bases and J by 3 bases, with 11 bases left in between. CDR3 length: 13 residues. This clonotype was seen ten or more times. Its matching antigen is unknown. The chain recombines TRBV12-3 or TRBV12-4 with TRBJ1-1; perhaps TRBD1 as D (6 bases). The source material was PBMCs, sampled before TCRalphabeta/CD19-depleted stem cell transplant. The clonotype was recovered from a boy aged 2 to 9 with acute myeloid leukemia, due to receive a stem cell transplant. This CDR3 reads CASSRDTHTEAFF. CDR3 DNA: TGTGCCAGCAGCCGGGACACACACACTGAAGCTTTCTTT.